This T cell receptor (beta chain) is drawn from a study of cytomegalovirus exposure and HLA in healthy donors. The PCR used 60 Vbeta and 13 Jbeta primers. Profiling relied on immunoSEQ multiplex PCR, and the TCRdb table lists in-frame clones only, not all of them. The sample lists about 190,000 clones, roughly four fifths seen once, with 3.1% in the top ten. Sequencing was performed on PBMCs. This sequence was found in a woman between 25 and 40 years old in good health and CMV-seropositive.

Written as DNA, the CDR3 is TGCGCCAGCAGGACTGGGACTAGCGGGAATAATGAGCAGTTCTTC. Protein: CASRTGTSGNNEQFF. The gene calls are TRBV10-1 and TRBJ2-1; 13 bases line up with TRBD2. V was pared by 6 bases and J by 7 bases, with 6 bases of the junction left unmatched. Germline V CDR1 and CDR2: WNHNN, SYGVQD (reference sequence). CDR3 size: 15 residues.